This TCR beta chain derives from a study of beta chain features in type 1 diabetes. The entirety of the isolated RNA underwent reverse transcription, so expressed TCRB transcripts were sequenced. Assay: immunoSEQ multiplex PCR; the TCRdb copy retains only in-frame clones and omits some. The sample carries almost 350,000 clones, 15% to 20% recorded once. Germline trimming cut 4 bases from V and 8 bases from J; bases unmatched to any gene: 7. CDR1 is SGHRS, CDR2 YFSETQ, per germline. The length of the CDR3 is 14 residues. This receptor was identified in a woman aged 18-29 years in good health. Specimen: naive CD4+ T cells from blood. The V gene is TRBV5-1, the J gene TRBJ2-2; 8 nucleotides agree with TRBD1. In nucleotides, the CDR3 is TGCGCCAGCAGCACCCGACAGGGGCCAGGGGAGCTGTTTTTT. This sequence encodes CASSTRQGPGELFF.